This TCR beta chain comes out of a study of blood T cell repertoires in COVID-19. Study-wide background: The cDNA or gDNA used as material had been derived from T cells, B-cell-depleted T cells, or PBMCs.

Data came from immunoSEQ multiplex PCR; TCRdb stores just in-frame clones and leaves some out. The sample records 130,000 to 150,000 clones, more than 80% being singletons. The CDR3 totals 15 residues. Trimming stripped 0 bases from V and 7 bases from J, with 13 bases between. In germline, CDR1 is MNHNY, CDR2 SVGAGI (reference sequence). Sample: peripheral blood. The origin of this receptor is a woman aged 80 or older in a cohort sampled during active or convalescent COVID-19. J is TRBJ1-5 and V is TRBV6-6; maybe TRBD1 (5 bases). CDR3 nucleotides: TGTGCCAGCAGTTACTCGACGGGGGGGACCCAGCCCCAGCATTTT. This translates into CASSYSTGGTQPQHF.